The rows below give T cell receptor beta chains drawn from one sample of a study of control samples from healthy donors and cancer patients. Method: immunoSEQ multiplex PCR; TCRdb's copy keeps in-frame clones and lacks some. The table includes some 95,000 clones, 79% detected once. The source material was blood. The receptors derive from a woman in her 30s in good health. CDR3s include the opening cysteine and the closing phenylalanine or tryptophan. The D gene is left open where the match is weak. Clone size, where shown, is once, few, many, or a class for clones that have expanded.

cdr3_aa: CARSLSGGAYEQYF; cdr3_nt: TGTGCCAGAAGCCTGAGCGGGGGGGCCTACGAGCAGTACTTC; clone_size: -; v_call: TRBV5-3; j_call: TRBJ2-7; d_call: TRBD2
cdr3_aa: CASSPRTDPPQPQHF; cdr3_nt: TGTGCCAGCAGTCCTCGGACGGACCCACCTCAGCCCCAGCATTTT; clone_size: -; v_call: TRBV6-5; j_call: TRBJ1-5; d_call: -
cdr3_aa: CASSPTGGTEAFF; cdr3_nt: TGTGCCAGCAGCCCTACCGGAGGAACTGAAGCTTTCTTT; clone_size: -; v_call: TRBV7-3; j_call: TRBJ1-1; d_call: -
cdr3_aa: CATSVSEGVTDTQYF; cdr3_nt: TGTGCCACCTCAGTTTCCGAGGGGGTGACAGATACGCAGTATTTT; clone_size: -; v_call: TRBV28; j_call: TRBJ2-3; d_call: -
cdr3_aa: CASSLVREQFF; cdr3_nt: TGTGCCAGCAGCCTGGTTCGTGAGCAGTTCTTC; clone_size: few; v_call: TRBV5-8; j_call: TRBJ2-1; d_call: -
cdr3_aa: CASSLDRPPGGYTF; cdr3_nt: TGCGCCAGCAGCTTGGACAGGCCGCCGGGTGGCTACACCTTC; clone_size: -; v_call: TRBV5-1; j_call: TRBJ1-2; d_call: -
cdr3_aa: CASSVGTQPLGTEAFF; cdr3_nt: TGTGCCAGCAGCGTGGGGACGCAACCTCTTGGCACTGAAGCTTTCTTT; clone_size: few; v_call: TRBV9; j_call: TRBJ1-1; d_call: -
cdr3_aa: CASSMGVGPYEQYF; cdr3_nt: TGTGCCAGTAGTATGGGAGTCGGTCCGTACGAGCAGTACTTC; clone_size: -; v_call: TRBV19; j_call: TRBJ2-7; d_call: -
cdr3_aa: CAWGTSFEQYF; cdr3_nt: TGTGCCTGGGGGACATCCTTCGAGCAGTACTTC; clone_size: -; v_call: TRBV30; j_call: TRBJ2-7; d_call: -
cdr3_aa: CASSLAPGQGESGANVLTF; cdr3_nt: TGTGCCAGCAGCTTGGCCCCCGGGCAGGGTGAATCTGGGGCCAACGTCCTGACTTTC; clone_size: -; v_call: TRBV5-8; j_call: TRBJ2-6; d_call: -
cdr3_aa: CASSPRVGGNYGYTF; cdr3_nt: TGTGCCAGCAGCCCGAGGGTGGGGGGGAACTATGGCTACACCTTC; clone_size: -; v_call: TRBV6-5; j_call: TRBJ1-2; d_call: -
cdr3_aa: CAWSLGTASGNTIYF; cdr3_nt: TGTGCCTGGAGTCTAGGGACAGCCTCTGGAAACACCATATATTTT; clone_size: -; v_call: TRBV30; j_call: TRBJ1-3; d_call: TRBD1
cdr3_aa: CASSQATASGNTIYF; cdr3_nt: TGCGCCAGCAGCCAAGCGACCGCGTCTGGAAACACCATATATTTT; clone_size: -; v_call: TRBV4-3; j_call: TRBJ1-3; d_call: -
cdr3_aa: CSVAWARRNEQFF; cdr3_nt: TGCAGCGTTGCGTGGGCCCGGAGAAATGAGCAGTTCTTC; clone_size: -; v_call: TRBV29-1; j_call: TRBJ2-1; d_call: -
cdr3_aa: CASSVGQTQYSGNTIYF; cdr3_nt: TGTGCCAGCAGCGTAGGGCAGACACAGTACTCTGGAAACACCATATATTTT; clone_size: once; v_call: TRBV9; j_call: TRBJ1-3; d_call: -